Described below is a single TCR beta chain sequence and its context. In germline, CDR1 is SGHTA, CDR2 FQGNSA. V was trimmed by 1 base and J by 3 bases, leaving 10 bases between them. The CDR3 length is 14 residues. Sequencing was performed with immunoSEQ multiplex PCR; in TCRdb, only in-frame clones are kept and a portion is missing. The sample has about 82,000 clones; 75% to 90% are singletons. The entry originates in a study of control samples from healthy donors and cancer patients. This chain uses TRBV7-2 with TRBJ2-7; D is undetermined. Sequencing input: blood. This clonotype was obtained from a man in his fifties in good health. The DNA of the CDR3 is TGTGCCAGCAGCTTAGGCCACCAAGGCTACGAGCAGTACTTC. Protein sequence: CASSLGHQGYEQYF.